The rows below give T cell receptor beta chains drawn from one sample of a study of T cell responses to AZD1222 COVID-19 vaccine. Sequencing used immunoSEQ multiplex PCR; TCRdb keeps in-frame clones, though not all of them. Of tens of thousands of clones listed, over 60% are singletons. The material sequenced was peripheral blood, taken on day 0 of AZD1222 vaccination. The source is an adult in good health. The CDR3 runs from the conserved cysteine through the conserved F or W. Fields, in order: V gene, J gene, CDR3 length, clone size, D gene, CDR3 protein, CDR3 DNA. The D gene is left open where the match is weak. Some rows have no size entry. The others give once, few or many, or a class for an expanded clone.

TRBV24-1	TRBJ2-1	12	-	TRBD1	CATSDGTGIRIF	TGTGCCACCAGTGACGGGACAGGGATAAGAATCTTC
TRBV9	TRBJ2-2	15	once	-	CASSVGVRDTGELFF	TGTGCCAGCAGCGTAGGTGTCAGGGACACCGGGGAGCTGTTTTTT
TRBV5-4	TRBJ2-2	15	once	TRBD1	CASSLVTGGTGELFF	TGTGCCAGCAGCTTGGTCACAGGGGGGACCGGGGAGCTGTTTTTT
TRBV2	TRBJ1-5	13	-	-	CASSAAGNQPQHF	TGTGCCAGCAGTGCGGCGGGCAATCAGCCCCAGCATTTT
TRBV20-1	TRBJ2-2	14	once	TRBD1	CSASRDRDTGELFF	TGCAGTGCTAGTAGGGACAGGGATACCGGGGAGCTGTTTTTT
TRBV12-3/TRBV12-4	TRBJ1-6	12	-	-	CASSLYGSPLHF	TGTGCCAGCAGTCTCTACGGTTCACCCCTCCACTTT
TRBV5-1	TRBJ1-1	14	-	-	CASSPRRDPTEAFF	TGCGCCAGCAGCCCCAGGAGGGATCCCACTGAAGCTTTCTTT
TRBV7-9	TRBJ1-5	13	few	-	CASSLEGGKPQHF	TGTGCCAGCAGCTTAGAAGGTGGTAAGCCCCAGCATTTT
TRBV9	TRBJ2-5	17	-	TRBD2	CASSLGGASGLQETQYF	TGTGCCAGCAGCCTCGGGGGGGCTAGCGGACTGCAAGAGACCCAGTACTTC
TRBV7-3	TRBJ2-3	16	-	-	CASSFGGFTSTDTQYF	TGTGCCAGCAGCTTCGGGGGTTTTACTAGCACAGATACGCAGTATTTT
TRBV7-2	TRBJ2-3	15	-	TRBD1	CASSPRTGYTDTQYF	TGTGCCAGCAGCCCAAGGACAGGGTACACAGATACGCAGTATTTT
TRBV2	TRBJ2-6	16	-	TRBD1	CASSPGTGAGANVLTF	TGTGCCAGCAGCCCCGGGACAGGGGCCGGGGCCAACGTCCTGACTTTC
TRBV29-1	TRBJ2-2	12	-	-	CSVDPDTGELFF	TGCAGCGTGGACCCGGACACCGGGGAGCTGTTTTTT
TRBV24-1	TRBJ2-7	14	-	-	CATSAGTKIYEQYF	TGTGCCACCAGTGCCGGGACAAAAATCTACGAGCAGTACTTC
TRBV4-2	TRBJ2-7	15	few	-	CASSQDLDSSYEQYF	TGTGCCAGCAGCCAAGATCTGGACAGCTCCTACGAGCAGTACTTC
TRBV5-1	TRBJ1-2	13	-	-	CASSLDRSKGYTF	TGCGCCAGCAGCTTGGACAGGTCGAAAGGCTACACCTTC
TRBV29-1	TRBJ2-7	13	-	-	CSVGEGFSYEQYF	TGCAGCGTTGGTGAGGGATTTTCCTACGAGCAGTACTTC